The 6 T cell receptor beta chains below come from one sample, sequenced in a study of T cell responses to AZD1222 COVID-19 vaccine. TCRdb's table, derived via immunoSEQ multiplex PCR, lists solely in-frame clones and lacks some. The sample lists roughly 100,000 clones, over 90% occurring once. This specimen was peripheral blood, taken on day 0 of AZD1222 vaccination. The receptors shown here come from an adult in good health.

V usage is TRBV9 and J usage is TRBJ1-3, with 10 bases fitting TRBD1. Trimming removed 4 bases from V and 8 bases from J; junction bases left unmatched: 6. The CDR3 runs to 14 residues. Germline values: CDR1 SGDLS, CDR2 YYNGEE. Written as DNA, the CDR3 is TGTGCCAGCAGCAACGACAGGGGGCAAGACACCATATATTTT. Protein sequence: CASSNDRGQDTIYF. Looking up the rest from reference TRBV9 and TRBJ1-3 gives the full variable domain: DSGVTQTPKHLITATGQRVTLRCSPRSGDLSVYWYQQSLDQGLQFLIQYYNGEERAKGNILERFSAQQFPDLHSELNLSSLELGDSALYFCASSNDRGQDTIYFGEGSWLTVV.

The chain uses TRBV2 and TRBJ1-2; tentatively, D is TRBD1 (6 bases). The CDR3 length is 14 residues. V lost 8 bases to trimming and J lost 3 bases, with 16 bases between them. From germline, CDR1 is SNHLY and CDR2 FYNNEI. In nucleotides, the CDR3 is TGTGCCAGCGGGGGATACAGGGAGCACTATGGCTACACCTTC. Amino acids: CASGGYREHYGYTF.

The V and J genes are TRBV12-3 or TRBV12-4 and TRBJ1-1; TRBD1 agrees at 8 bases. The CDR3 consists of 13 residues. V was pared by 6 bases and J by 4 bases, with 4 bases of the junction left unmatched. The CDR3 nucleotides are TGTGCCAGCAGCCAGGACAGGGCCACTGAAGCTTTCTTT. Its protein product is CASSQDRATEAFF.

The genes are TRBV10-3 and TRBJ1-6, with D maybe TRBD1 (5 bases). CDR3 length equals 18 residues. Germline V gene lookup returns CDR1 ENHRY and CDR2 SYGVKD. The V gene lost 5 bases and the J gene lost 5 bases, with 22 bases spanning the gap. The CDR3 loop is CAISPGRASSPHNSPLHF. CDR3 nucleotides: TGTGCCATCAGTCCGGGACGGGCCTCTAGTCCTCATAATTCACCCCTCCACTTT.

The CDR3 region has the DNA TGTGCCAGCCAGGAGGGGTATAATGAAAAACTGTTTTTT. Amino acids: CASQEGYNEKLFF. V is TRBV3-1 (or the pseudogene TRBV3-2) and J is TRBJ1-4, with D perhaps TRBD1 (5 bases). This CDR3 is built from 13 residues. V dropped 8 bases and J dropped 4 bases, with 11 bases sitting between them. CDR1 is LGHDT, CDR2 YNNKEL, per germline (reference sequence).

Only one count was recorded for this clone. The V and J genes are TRBV5-1 and TRBJ2-1; 10 nucleotides agree with TRBD1. Germline values: CDR1 SGHRS, CDR2 YFSETQ. The CDR3 totals 15 residues. The trim removed 0 bases at V and 9 bases at J, leaving 6 bases unmatched. CDR3 nucleotides: TGCGCCAGCAGCTTGGGGGACAGGGGCGCTGGTGAGCAGTTCTTC. This codes for CASSLGDRGAGEQFF.